Listed below are T cell receptor beta chains from one sample, sequenced in a study of Graves' ophthalmopathy and Graves' hyperthyroidism. TCRdb re-called the multiplex PCR reads through MiXCR, storing one row per CDR3 protein. The sample includes roughly 610,000 distinct CDR3 sequences, approximately 21% of them seen just once. Sequenced: peripheral blood. The receptors derive from a woman younger than 35 with stable Graves' hyperthyroidism. Some clones in this sample may be carry-over from other donors' samples. CDR3s include the opening cysteine and the closing phenylalanine or tryptophan. The D gene is left open where the match is weak. Expanded clones get a size class; other rows say once, few or many, or leave the size out.

TRBV19,TRBD1,TRBJ1-2,many,CATGQDLANYGYTF,TGTGCTACTGGACAGGATTTAGCTAACTATGGCTACACCTTC
TRBV19,NA,TRBJ1-4,many,CASMETGSEKLFF,TGTGCCAGTATGGAGACGGGGAGTGAAAAACTGTTTTTT
TRBV7-3,NA,TRBJ1-1,many,CASSLNGGEAFF,TGTGCCAGCAGCTTAAACGGGGGTGAAGCTTTCTTT
TRBV3-1,NA,TRBJ1-1,NA,CASSQDTRKAFF,TGTGCCAGCAGCCAAGATACGAGAAAAGCTTTCTTT
TRBV12-3/TRBV12-4,NA,TRBJ2-7,few,CASSLVSGPTGQYF,TGTGCCAGCAGTCTTGTTAGCGGCCCTACGGGGCAGTACTTC
TRBV3-1,NA,TRBJ1-5,NA,CASSQSVSNQPQHF,TGTGCCAGCAGCCAATCGGTCAGCAATCAGCCCCAGCATTTT
TRBV4-2,NA,TRBJ1-2,few,CASSQDAVPQAYDYTF,TGTGCCAGCAGCCAAGATGCAGTGCCACAGGCCTATGACTACACCTTC
TRBV6-1,NA,TRBJ2-2,many,CASSPLRIETGELFF,TGTGCCAGCAGTCCCTTGCGCATCGAGACCGGGGAGCTGTTTTTT
TRBV6-1,TRBD1,TRBJ1-6,many,CASTGQGGSPLHF,TGTGCCAGCACCGGACAGGGCGGTTCACCCCTCCACTTT
TRBV28,TRBD1,TRBJ2-2,few,CASSPLGTVRELFF,TGTGCCAGCAGTCCACTAGGGACAGTCAGGGAGCTGTTTTTT
TRBV19,NA,TRBJ1-2,many,CASSTRQGLDPYGYTF,TGTGCCAGTAGTACGAGGCAGGGGCTGGACCCGTATGGCTACACCTTC
TRBV27,NA,TRBJ2-7,few,CASSLRSNLYEQYF,TGTGCCAGCAGTTTGCGATCTAACCTCTACGAGCAGTACTTC
TRBV6-1,TRBD1,TRBJ1-3,many,CASNPGGSGNTIYF,TGTGCCAGCAACCCAGGGGGATCTGGAAACACCATATATTTT
TRBV3-1,NA,TRBJ1-1,many,CASSPFSGSGRNTEAFF,TGTGCCAGCAGCCCGTTCTCTGGGTCAGGCAGGAACACTGAAGCTTTCTTT
TRBV9,TRBD1,TRBJ1-6,NA,CASSVGIGGGLYNSPLHF,TGTGCCAGCAGCGTAGGAATAGGGGGCGGCCTCTATAATTCACCCCTCCACTTT
TRBV5-5,NA,TRBJ1-1,many,CASSFQAGGTEAFF,TGTGCCAGCAGCTTTCAGGCGGGTGGGACTGAAGCCTTCTTT
TRBV27,TRBD1,TRBJ2-7,many,CASSLSGQGHEQYF,TGTGCCAGCAGTTTATCTGGACAGGGCCACGAGCAGTACTTC
TRBV12-3/TRBV12-4,NA,TRBJ1-2,many,CASSLKSRAGGYGYTF,TGTGCCAGCAGTTTGAAGTCTAGGGCGGGAGGCTATGGCTACACCTTC
TRBV11-2,NA,TRBJ1-1,NA,CASSLESGANTEAFF,TGTGCCAGCAGCTTAGAGTCCGGGGCGAACACTGAAGCTTTCTTT
TRBV4-3,TRBD1,TRBJ2-7,few,CASSQGKTGAYEQYF,TGCGCCAGCAGCCAAGGAAAGACAGGGGCCTACGAGCAGTACTTC
TRBV6-1,TRBD1,TRBJ2-7,NA,CASSAQGRGYEQYF,TGTGCCAGCAGTGCACAGGGGCGCGGCTACGAGCAGTACTTC
TRBV29-1,NA,TRBJ1-2,NA,CSTSRGPRDRGYTF,TGCAGCACTTCGAGGGGACCTAGGGATCGGGGCTACACCTTC
TRBV29-1,NA,TRBJ2-2,NA,CSVDLGGTGELFF,TGCAGCGTTGATCTCGGCGGTACCGGGGAGCTGTTTTTT
TRBV9,NA,TRBJ1-5,many,CASSVDGSGPPQHF,TGTGCCAGCAGCGTAGACGGTTCGGGTCCGCCCCAGCATTTT
TRBV7-2,TRBD1,TRBJ2-7,many,CASSPGTGSGEQYF,TGTGCCAGCAGCCCCGGGACAGGCTCCGGCGAGCAGTACTTC
TRBV20-1,TRBD2,TRBJ2-1,NA,CSARNLREGLYNEQFF,TGCAGTGCTAGAAACTTGCGGGAGGGCCTTTACAATGAGCAGTTCTTC
TRBV11-2,NA,TRBJ2-7,many,CASSLGGGRRVGEQYF,TGTGCCAGCAGCTTAGGGGGCGGGCGCAGGGTGGGCGAGCAGTACTTC
TRBV18,NA,TRBJ1-2,NA,CASSPRNSDGYGYTF,TGTGCCAGCTCACCAAGAAACTCGGACGGCTATGGCTACACCTTC
TRBV28,NA,TRBJ2-7,many,CASRPDMITESSYEQYF,TGTGCCAGCAGGCCGGATATGATAACCGAGAGCTCCTACGAGCAGTACTTC
TRBV7-3,TRBD2,TRBJ2-2,few,CASSPRRGGANTGELFF,TGTGCCAGCAGCCCGCGTCGCGGGGGGGCCAACACCGGGGAGCTGTTTTTT
TRBV2,TRBD2,TRBJ2-5,NA,CASSVFAGGIGETQYF,TGTGCCAGCAGTGTGTTTGCGGGGGGGATCGGAGAGACCCAGTACTTC
TRBV15,TRBD2,TRBJ2-5,NA,CATSSGLAGAETQYF,TGTGCCACCAGCAGTGGACTAGCGGGAGCTGAGACCCAGTACTTC
TRBV27,NA,TRBJ2-3,NA,CASSLAGPHPDTQYF,TGTGCCAGCAGTTTAGCAGGTCCCCACCCAGATACGCAGTATTTT